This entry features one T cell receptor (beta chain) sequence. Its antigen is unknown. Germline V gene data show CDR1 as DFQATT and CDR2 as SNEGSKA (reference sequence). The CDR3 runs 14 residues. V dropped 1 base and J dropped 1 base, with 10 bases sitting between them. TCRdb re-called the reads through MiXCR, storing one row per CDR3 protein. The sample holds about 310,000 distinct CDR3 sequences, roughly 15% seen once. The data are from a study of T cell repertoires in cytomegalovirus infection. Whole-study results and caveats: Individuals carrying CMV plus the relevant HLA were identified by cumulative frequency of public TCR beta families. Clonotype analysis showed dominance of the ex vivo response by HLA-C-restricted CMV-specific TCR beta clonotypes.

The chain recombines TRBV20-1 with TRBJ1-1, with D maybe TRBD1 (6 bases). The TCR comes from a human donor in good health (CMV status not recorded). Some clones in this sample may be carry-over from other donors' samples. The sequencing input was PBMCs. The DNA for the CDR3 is TGCAGTGCTAGAGGGGGGCTGGCGAACACTGAAGCTTTCTTT. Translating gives CSARGGLANTEAFF.